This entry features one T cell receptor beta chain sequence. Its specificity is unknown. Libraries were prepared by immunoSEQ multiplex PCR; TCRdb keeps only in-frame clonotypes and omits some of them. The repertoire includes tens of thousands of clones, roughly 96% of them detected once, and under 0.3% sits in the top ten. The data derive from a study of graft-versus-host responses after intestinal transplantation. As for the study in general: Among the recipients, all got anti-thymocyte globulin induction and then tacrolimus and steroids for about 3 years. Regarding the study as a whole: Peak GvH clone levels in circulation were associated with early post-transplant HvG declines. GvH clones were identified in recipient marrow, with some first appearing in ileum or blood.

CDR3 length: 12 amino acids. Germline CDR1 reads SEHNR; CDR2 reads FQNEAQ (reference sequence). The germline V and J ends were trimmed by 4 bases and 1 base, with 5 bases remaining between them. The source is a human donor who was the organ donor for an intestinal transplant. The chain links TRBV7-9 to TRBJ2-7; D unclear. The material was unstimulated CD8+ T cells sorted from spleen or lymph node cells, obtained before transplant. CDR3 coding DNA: TGTGCCAGCAGCTGGGATTCCTACGAGCAGTACTTC. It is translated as CASSWDSYEQYF.